The 26 T cell receptor beta chains in this list originate from one sample, sequenced in a study of cytomegalovirus exposure and HLA in healthy donors. This table comes from immunoSEQ multiplex PCR, and its TCRdb copy is limited to in-frame clones, with some not included. The table shows more than 250,000 clones, with 86% occurring only once. The sequencing input was PBMCs. These receptors came from a woman younger than 35 in good health and CMV-seronegative.

This chain uses TRBV29-1 with TRBJ2-7, with 11 bases fitting TRBD2. Germline-derived CDR1 and CDR2 are SQVTM and ANQGSEA. The CDR3 totals 15 residues. With 6 bases clipped from V and 4 bases from J, the junction kept 11 bases outside the gene matches. CDR3 nucleotides: TGCAGCGTAGGGGTAACTAGCGGGGGTTTGTACGAGCAGTACTTC. It yields the protein CSVGVTSGGLYEQYF.

The chain joins TRBV6-5 to TRBJ2-7; 7 nucleotides agree with TRBD1. The CDR3 contains 15 residues. J lost 4 bases, V lost 0 bases, and 6 bases had no gene match. Germline values: CDR1 MNHEY, CDR2 SVGAGI. The CDR3 region is CASSYSAGTEYEQYF. As DNA, the CDR3 is TGTGCCAGCAGTTACTCCGCCGGGACAGAGTACGAGCAGTACTTC.

In this sample, this clone turned up once. The gene calls are TRBV11-2 and TRBJ1-2; no clear D gene. With 0 bases removed from V and 5 bases from J, the gap between germline ends came to 13 bases. The V gene's germline CDR1 is SGHAT and CDR2 FQNNGV. This CDR3 is 15 amino acids long. This chain's CDR3 is CASSLDMAGGYGYTF. Written as DNA, the CDR3 is TGTGCCAGCAGCTTAGATATGGCCGGAGGATATGGCTACACCTTC.

The chain uses TRBV9 and TRBJ2-2, with TRBD2 as a possible D gene (6 bases). Germline lookup yields CDR1 SGDLS and CDR2 YYNGEE. The CDR3 runs to 14 residues. The germline V and J ends were trimmed by 4 bases and 6 bases, with 13 bases remaining between them. The DNA of the CDR3 is TGTGCCAGCAGCTTAACGGGAGCGGCCGGGGAGCTGTTTTTT. It codes for CASSLTGAAGELFF.

This clone showed up just once. The J gene is TRBJ1-5, the V gene TRBV19, with 12 bases matching TRBD1. The V and J ends lost 2 bases and 4 bases, in that order; junction bases with no gene match: 12. From germline, CDR1 is LNHDA and CDR2 SQIVND (reference sequence). CDR3 length equals 19 residues. The CDR3 DNA reads as TGTGCCAGTAGTATATCGGGAGGGGACAGGGGGCGAGGAAATCAGCCCCAGCATTTT. Amino acid sequence: CASSISGGDRGRGNQPQHF. The complete variable domain, with remaining parts taken from reference TRBV19 and TRBJ1-5, reads DGGITQSPKYLFRKEGQNVTLSCEQNLNHDAMYWYRQDPGQGLRLIYYSQIVNDFQKGDIAEGYSVSREKKESFPLTVTSAQKNPTAFYLCASSISGGDRGRGNQPQHFGDGTRLSIL.

The gene calls are TRBV2 and TRBJ2-5; D gene unclear. V shed 6 bases and J shed 1 base, with 12 bases lying between them. The V gene's germline CDR1 is SNHLY and CDR2 FYNNEI. The length of the CDR3 is 14 residues. The CDR3 DNA reads TGTGCCAGCAGCCCTAGGCGGAGCCAAGAGACCCAGTACTTC. Its translation: CASSPRRSQETQYF.

This clone was recorded only once. J is TRBJ2-2 and V is TRBV11-3; no clear D gene. CDR1 is SGHNT and CDR2 is YENEEA in the germline V gene. With 2 bases removed from V and 6 bases from J, the gap between germline ends came to 7 bases. The CDR3 is 13 amino acids. CDR3 loop: CASSLSSPGELFF. As DNA, the CDR3 is TGTGCCAGCAGCTTATCGAGTCCCGGGGAGCTGTTTTTT.

The chain joins TRBV7-6 to TRBJ2-3, with D possibly matching TRBD2 (5 bases). V lost 2 bases and J 5 bases, leaving 14 bases between the germline ends. Germline values: CDR1 SGHVS, CDR2 FNYEAQ. The length of the CDR3 is 15 residues. The CDR3 region has the DNA TGTGCCAGCAGCTTATCTGGGAGAACCAGAGATACGCAGTATTTT. This encodes CASSLSGRTRDTQYF.

There are a few counts of this clone. The J gene is TRBJ1-1, the V gene TRBV30; 9 bases agree with TRBD1. The CDR3 has 12 residues. Germline lookup yields CDR1 GTSNPN and CDR2 SVGIG (reference sequence). V was pared by 3 bases and J by 14 bases, with 10 bases of the junction left unmatched. The CDR3 DNA sequence: TGTGCCTGGAGCGCACCGGGACAGGGCCCATTCTTT. Translated, it gives CAWSAPGQGPFF. Based on the CDR3 plus reference TRBV30 and TRBJ1-1, the full variable domain is SQTIHQWPATLVQPVGSPLSLECTVEGTSNPNLYWYRQAAGRGLQLLFYSVGIGQISSEVPQNLSASRPQDRQFILSSKKLLLSDSGFYLCAWSAPGQGPFFGQGTRLTVV.

This chain links TRBV27 with TRBJ2-4; 7 nucleotides agree with TRBD2. CDR1 and CDR2 from the germline V gene are MNHEY and SMNVEV (reference sequence). The CDR3 spans 16 residues. Losses at the gene ends were 2 bases for V and 0 bases for J; bases not matched to a gene: 4. The CDR3 DNA reads TGTGCCAGCAGTTTACGAGGGGAGGGAGCCAAAAACATTCAGTACTTC. It codes for CASSLRGEGAKNIQYF.

V and J are TRBV28 and TRBJ1-2; 7 nucleotides align to TRBD1. V lost 8 bases and J lost 3; bases outside the gene matches: 3. This CDR3 spans 12 amino acids. Germline CDR1 MDHEN, CDR2 SYDVKM. The CDR3 here is CASFTGDYGYTF. The CDR3 nucleotides are TGTGCCAGCTTTACAGGGGACTATGGCTACACCTTC.

The rearrangement links TRBV11-1 to TRBJ2-2, with 8 bases fitting TRBD1. The germline gives CDR1 SGHAT, CDR2 FQDESV (reference sequence). The CDR3 length is 14 residues. With V trimmed by 6 bases and J by 4 bases, 4 bases remained unmatched. The CDR3 DNA reads TGTGCCAGCAGGTTGGACAGGGTCACCGGGGAGCTGTTTTTT. This encodes CASRLDRVTGELFF.

The rearrangement joins TRBV27 to TRBJ1-2; TRBD1 agrees at 9 bases. CDR3 size: 14 residues. J was trimmed by 6 bases and V by 8 bases; bases with no gene match: 10. CDR1 and CDR2 (germline): MNHEY, SMNVEV (reference sequence). For the CDR3, the DNA is TGTGCCAGCCACCCTGGGACAGGGTTCCATGGCTACACCTTC. Translation: CASHPGTGFHGYTF.

The chain employs TRBV7-7 and TRBJ2-7; TRBD2 might be the D (6 bases). Trimming took 5 bases from V and 3 from J, leaving 26 bases between them. Germline-derived CDR1 and CDR2 are SSHAT and FNYEAQ (reference sequence). The CDR3 has 18 residues. In DNA, the CDR3 is TGTGCCAGCAGCGCCGGGACTCAAACATTACACTCCCGCTACGAGCAGTACTTC. Protein product: CASSAGTQTLHSRYEQYF.

This chain connects TRBV9 to TRBJ1-2; 7 bases agree with TRBD1. Germline V gives CDR1 SGDLS, CDR2 YYNGEE. With 0 bases clipped from V and 6 bases from J, the junction kept 2 bases outside the gene matches. The CDR3 is made up of 13 amino acids. The CDR3 sequence: CASSVGQGDGYTF. Here the CDR3 DNA reads TGTGCCAGCAGCGTAGGACAGGGAGATGGCTACACCTTC.

The rearrangement uses TRBV9 and TRBJ2-1, with TRBD2 as a possible D gene (6 bases). V lost 4 bases to trimming and J lost 6 bases, with 14 bases between them. The CDR3 contains 14 residues. Per the germline V gene, CDR1 is SGDLS and CDR2 is YYNGEE. CDR3 DNA: TGTGCCAGCAGCAACCCGGGGACTCGCAATGAGCAGTTCTTC. This codes for CASSNPGTRNEQFF.

The J gene is TRBJ1-5, the V gene TRBV7-2; 7 positions agree with TRBD1. Germline-derived CDR1 and CDR2 are SGHTA and FQGNSA. The V and J ends lost 5 bases and 3 bases, in that order; junction bases with no gene match: 7. The CDR3 has 15 amino acids. In nucleotides, the CDR3 is TGTGCCAGCAGCCAAAGGACAGGCCTCAATCAGCCCCAGCATTTT. Its protein is CASSQRTGLNQPQHF.

This chain links TRBV14 with TRBJ2-7; maybe TRBD1 (7 bases). CDR3 size: 14 residues. V dropped 7 bases and J dropped 1 base, with 14 bases sitting between them. Germline values: CDR1 SGHDN, CDR2 FVKESK. CDR3 sequence reads: CASKLQGTSYEQYF. CDR3 nucleotides: TGTGCCAGCAAGCTACAGGGGACTTCCTACGAGCAGTACTTC.

In this sample, this clone turned up once. This chain uses TRBV6-6 with TRBJ2-1, with D maybe TRBD1 (6 bases). The CDR3 has 13 amino acids. Germline CDR1 is MNHNY and CDR2 is SVGAGI (reference sequence). V was shortened by 1 base and J by 10 bases, with 11 bases between the two germline ends. CDR3 DNA: TGTGCCAGCAGTTACTTACAGGGTCGGGAGCAGTTCTTC. Translated, it gives CASSYLQGREQFF.

The gene calls are TRBV27 and TRBJ2-7, with TRBD2 matching over 10 bases. Losses at the gene ends were 3 bases for V and 5 bases for J; bases not matched to a gene: 4. Germline V CDR1 and CDR2: MNHEY, SMNVEV (reference sequence). CDR3 length: 14 amino acids. CDR3 in DNA: TGTGCCAGCAGTTTTAGGCTAGCGGGAGACGAGCAGTACTTC. This encodes CASSFRLAGDEQYF.

V and J are TRBV25-1 and TRBJ2-7, with D maybe TRBD1 (5 bases). CDR3 length: 15 amino acids. The V gene's germline CDR1 is MGHDK and CDR2 SYGVNS. Trimming cost V 6 bases and J 7 bases, with 22 bases left between them. The CDR3 reads CASSPIGVRGREQYF. The CDR3 nucleotides are TGTGCCAGCAGCCCCATAGGGGTCAGAGGACGGGAGCAGTACTTC.

This sequence joins TRBV5-6 and TRBJ2-3; 8 bases agree with TRBD1. The length of the CDR3 is 12 residues. Germline-derived CDR1 and CDR2 are SGHDT and YYEEEE. The V and J ends lost 7 bases and 5 bases, in that order; junction bases with no gene match: 3. The CDR3, as DNA: TGTGCCAGCCAGGGGGCGGGAGATACGCAGTATTTT. The encoded protein is CASQGAGDTQYF.

V is TRBV9 and J is TRBJ1-2; D uncertain. This CDR3 contains 14 residues. V was shortened by 4 bases and J by 8 bases, with 18 bases between the two germline ends. CDR1 SGDLS and CDR2 YYNGEE come from the germline V gene. The CDR3 DNA is TGTGCCAGCAGCCCCGTAGATACAGCCTACGGCTACACCTTC. Its protein is CASSPVDTAYGYTF.

The chain links TRBV11-2 to TRBJ2-7, with D possibly matching TRBD1 (6 bases). The CDR3 runs 14 residues. From germline, CDR1 is SGHAT and CDR2 FQNNGV. Trimming took 5 bases from V and 3 from J, leaving 14 bases between them. The CDR3 nucleotides are TGTGCCAGCAGCCCCCGGACAGATAACTACGAGCAGTACTTC. Amino acids: CASSPRTDNYEQYF.

The chain joins TRBV9 to TRBJ2-2; no clear D. Trimming pared 0 bases from V and 1 base from J, leaving 7 bases between. CDR1 SGDLS and CDR2 YYNGEE come from the germline V gene. This CDR3 is 15 amino acids long. CDR3 sequence: CASSVAPGNTGELFF. The CDR3 coding sequence is TGTGCCAGCAGCGTAGCTCCCGGGAACACCGGGGAGCTGTTTTTT.

The chain employs TRBV10-3 and TRBJ2-3, with D possibly TRBD2 on 5 matching bases. The V gene lost 3 bases and the J gene lost 6 bases, with 7 bases spanning the gap. The germline V gene has CDR1 ENHRY and CDR2 SYGVKD. CDR3 length equals 12 residues. CDR3 in DNA: TGTGCCATCAGTGACGGGGTGGATACGCAGTATTTT. As protein: CAISDGVDTQYF.